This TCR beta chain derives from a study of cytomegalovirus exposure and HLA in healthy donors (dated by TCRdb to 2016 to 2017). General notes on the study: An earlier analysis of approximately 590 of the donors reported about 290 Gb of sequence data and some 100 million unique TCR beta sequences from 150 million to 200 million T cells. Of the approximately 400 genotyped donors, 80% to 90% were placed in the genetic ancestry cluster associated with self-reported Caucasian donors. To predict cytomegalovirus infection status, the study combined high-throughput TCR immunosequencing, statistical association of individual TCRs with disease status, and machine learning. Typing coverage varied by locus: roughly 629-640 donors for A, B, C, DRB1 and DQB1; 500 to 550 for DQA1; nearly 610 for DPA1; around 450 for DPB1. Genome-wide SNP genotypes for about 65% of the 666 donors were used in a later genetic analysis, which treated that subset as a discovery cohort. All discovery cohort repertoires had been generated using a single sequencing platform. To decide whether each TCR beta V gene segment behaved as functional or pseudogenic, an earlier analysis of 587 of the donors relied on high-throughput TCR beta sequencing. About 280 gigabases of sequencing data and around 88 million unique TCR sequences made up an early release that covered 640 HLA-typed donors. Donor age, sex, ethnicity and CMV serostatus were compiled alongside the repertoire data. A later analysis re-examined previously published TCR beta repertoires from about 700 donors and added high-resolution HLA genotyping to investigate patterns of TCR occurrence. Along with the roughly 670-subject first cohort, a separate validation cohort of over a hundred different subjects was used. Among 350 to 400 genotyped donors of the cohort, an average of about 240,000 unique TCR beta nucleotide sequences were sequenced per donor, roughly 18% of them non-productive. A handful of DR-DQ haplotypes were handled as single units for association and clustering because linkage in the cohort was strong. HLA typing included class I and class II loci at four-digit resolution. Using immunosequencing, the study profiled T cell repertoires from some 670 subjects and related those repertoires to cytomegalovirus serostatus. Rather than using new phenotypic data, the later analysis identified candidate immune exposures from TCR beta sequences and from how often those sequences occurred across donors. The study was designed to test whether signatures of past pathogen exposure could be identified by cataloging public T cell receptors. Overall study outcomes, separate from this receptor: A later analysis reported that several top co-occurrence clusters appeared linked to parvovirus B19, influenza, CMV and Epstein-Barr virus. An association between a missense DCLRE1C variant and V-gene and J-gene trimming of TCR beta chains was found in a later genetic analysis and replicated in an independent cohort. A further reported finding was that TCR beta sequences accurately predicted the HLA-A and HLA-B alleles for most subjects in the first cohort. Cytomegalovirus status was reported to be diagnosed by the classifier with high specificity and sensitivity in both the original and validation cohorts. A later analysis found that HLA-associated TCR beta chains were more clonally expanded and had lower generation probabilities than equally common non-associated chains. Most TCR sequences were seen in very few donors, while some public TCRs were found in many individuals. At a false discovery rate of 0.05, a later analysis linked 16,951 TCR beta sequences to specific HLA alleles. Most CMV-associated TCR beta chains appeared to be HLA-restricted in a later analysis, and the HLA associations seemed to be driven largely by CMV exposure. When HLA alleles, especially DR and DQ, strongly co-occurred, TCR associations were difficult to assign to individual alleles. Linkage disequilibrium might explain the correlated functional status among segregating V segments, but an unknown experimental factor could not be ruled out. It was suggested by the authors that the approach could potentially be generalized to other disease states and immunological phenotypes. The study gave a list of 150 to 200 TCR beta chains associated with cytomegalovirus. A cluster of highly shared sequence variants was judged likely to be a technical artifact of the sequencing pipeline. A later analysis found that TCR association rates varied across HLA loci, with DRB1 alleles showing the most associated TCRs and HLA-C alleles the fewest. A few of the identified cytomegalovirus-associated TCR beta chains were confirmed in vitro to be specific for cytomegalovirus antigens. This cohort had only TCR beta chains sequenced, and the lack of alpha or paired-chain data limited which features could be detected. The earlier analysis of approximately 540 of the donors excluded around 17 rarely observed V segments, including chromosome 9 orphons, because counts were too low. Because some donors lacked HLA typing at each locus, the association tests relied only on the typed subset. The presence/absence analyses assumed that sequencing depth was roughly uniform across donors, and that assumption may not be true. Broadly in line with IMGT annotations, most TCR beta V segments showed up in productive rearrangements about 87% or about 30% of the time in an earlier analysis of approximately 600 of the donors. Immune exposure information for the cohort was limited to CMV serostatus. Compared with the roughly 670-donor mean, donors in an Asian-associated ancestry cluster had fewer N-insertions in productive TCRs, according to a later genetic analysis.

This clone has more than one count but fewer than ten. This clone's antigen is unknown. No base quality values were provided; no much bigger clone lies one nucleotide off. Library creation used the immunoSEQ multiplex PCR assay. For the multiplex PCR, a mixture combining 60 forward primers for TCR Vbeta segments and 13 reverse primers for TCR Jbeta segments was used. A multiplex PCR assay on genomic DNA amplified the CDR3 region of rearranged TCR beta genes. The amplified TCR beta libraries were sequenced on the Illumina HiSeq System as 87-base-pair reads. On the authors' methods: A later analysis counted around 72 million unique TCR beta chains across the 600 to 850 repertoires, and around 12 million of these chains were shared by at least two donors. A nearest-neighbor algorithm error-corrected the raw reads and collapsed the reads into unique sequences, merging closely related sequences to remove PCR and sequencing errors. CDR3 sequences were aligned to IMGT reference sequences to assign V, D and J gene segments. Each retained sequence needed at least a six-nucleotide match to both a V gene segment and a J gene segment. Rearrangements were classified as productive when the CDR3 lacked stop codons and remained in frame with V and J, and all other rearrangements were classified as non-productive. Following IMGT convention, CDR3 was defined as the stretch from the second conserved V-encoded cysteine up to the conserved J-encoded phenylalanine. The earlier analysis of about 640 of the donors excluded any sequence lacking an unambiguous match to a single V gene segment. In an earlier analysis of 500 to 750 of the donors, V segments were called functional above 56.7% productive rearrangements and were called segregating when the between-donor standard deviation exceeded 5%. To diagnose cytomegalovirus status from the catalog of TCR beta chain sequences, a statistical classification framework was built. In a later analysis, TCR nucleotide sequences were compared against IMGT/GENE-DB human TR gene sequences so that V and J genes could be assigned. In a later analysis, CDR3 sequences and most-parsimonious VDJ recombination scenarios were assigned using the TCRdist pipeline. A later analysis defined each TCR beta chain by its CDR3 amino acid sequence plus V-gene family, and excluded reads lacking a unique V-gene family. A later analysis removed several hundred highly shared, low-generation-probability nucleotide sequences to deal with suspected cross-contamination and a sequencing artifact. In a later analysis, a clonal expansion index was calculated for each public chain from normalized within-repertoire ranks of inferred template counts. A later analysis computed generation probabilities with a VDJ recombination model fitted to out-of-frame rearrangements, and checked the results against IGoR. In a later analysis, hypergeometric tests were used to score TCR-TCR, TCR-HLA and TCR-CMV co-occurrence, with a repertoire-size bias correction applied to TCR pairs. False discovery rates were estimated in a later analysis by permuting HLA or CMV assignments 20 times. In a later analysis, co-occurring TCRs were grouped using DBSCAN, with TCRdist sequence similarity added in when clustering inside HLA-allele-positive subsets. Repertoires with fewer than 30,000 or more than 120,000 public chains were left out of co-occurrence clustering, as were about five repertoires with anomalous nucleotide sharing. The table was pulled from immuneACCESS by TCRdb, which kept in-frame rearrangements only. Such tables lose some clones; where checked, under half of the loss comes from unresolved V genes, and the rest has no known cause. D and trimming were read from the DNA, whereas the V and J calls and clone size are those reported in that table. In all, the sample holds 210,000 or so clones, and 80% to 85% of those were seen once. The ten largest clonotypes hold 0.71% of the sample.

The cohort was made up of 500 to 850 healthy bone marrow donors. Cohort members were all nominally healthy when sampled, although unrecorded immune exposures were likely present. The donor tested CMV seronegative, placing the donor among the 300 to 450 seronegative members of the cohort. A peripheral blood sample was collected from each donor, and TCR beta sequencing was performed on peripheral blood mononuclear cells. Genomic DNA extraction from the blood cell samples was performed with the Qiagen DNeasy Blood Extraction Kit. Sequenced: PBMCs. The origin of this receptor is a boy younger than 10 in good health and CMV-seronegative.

The bases are TGTGCCAGCAGGGGAGGGTATGAAAAACTGTTTTTT. Translation gives CASRGGYEKLFF. This sequence uses TRBV27 and TRBJ1-4; no D gene is confidently identified. The germline V gene (reference sequence) provides CDR1 MNHEY and CDR2 SMNVEV. Its CDR3 holds 12 amino acids, cysteine through phenylalanine. Only CDR3 DNA is held: 36 bases, read in frame from base 1. The germline ends are 8 bases apart after V is trimmed by 6 bases and J by 6 bases.